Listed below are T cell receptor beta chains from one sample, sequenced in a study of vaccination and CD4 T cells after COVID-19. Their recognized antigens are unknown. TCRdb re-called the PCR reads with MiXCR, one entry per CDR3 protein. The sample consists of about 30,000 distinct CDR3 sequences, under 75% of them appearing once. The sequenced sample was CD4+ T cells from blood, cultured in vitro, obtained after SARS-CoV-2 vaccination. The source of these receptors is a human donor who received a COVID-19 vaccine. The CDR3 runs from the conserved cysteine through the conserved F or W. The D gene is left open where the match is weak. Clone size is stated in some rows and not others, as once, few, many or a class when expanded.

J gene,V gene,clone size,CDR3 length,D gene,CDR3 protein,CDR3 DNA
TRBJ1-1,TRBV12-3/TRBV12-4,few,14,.,CASSLARVGSEAFF,TGTGCCAGCAGTTTAGCGAGGGTCGGATCTGAAGCTTTCTTT
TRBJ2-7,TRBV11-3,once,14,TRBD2,CASSSGTSRYEQYF,TGTGCCAGCAGTTCCGGGACTAGCCGGTACGAGCAGTACTTC
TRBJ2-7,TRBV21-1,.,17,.,CASPRIIPGDSYYEQYF,TGTGCCAGTCCCCGAATCATTCCGGGGGACAGTTACTACGAGCAGTACTTC
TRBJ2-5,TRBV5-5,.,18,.,CASSLFRRATTRWETQYF,TGTGCCAGCAGCTTGTTTCGTAGAGCTACGACGAGGTGGGAGACCCAGTACTTC
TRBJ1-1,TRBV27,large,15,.,CASSLYAWENTEAFF,TGTGCCAGCAGTCTCTACGCCTGGGAGAACACTGAAGCTTTCTTT
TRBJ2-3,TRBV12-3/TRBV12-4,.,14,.,CASSFLPRTDTQYF,TGTGCCAGCAGTTTTCTACCGCGCACAGATACGCAGTATTTT
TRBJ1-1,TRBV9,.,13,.,CASSVVRNTEAFF,TGTGCCAGCAGCGTAGTCCGGAACACTGAAGCTTTCTTT
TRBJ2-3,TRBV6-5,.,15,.,CASSYATVHPYTQYF,TGTGCCAGCAGTTACGCGACAGTGCACCCATATACGCAGTATTTT
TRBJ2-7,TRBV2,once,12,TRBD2,CAGSGAGMSQYF,TGTGCCGGCAGCGGGGCAGGGATGTCCCAGTACTTC
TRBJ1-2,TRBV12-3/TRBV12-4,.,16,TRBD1,CASSLVETGGYYGYTF,TGTGCCAGCAGTTTAGTAGAGACAGGGGGCTACTATGGCTACACCTTC
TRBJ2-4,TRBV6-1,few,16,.,CASSPRVGVGRNIQYF,TGTGCCAGCAGTCCCCGGGTGGGTGTGGGGAGAAACATTCAGTACTTC
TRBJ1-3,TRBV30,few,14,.,CAWSGVLSGNTIYF,TGTGCCTGGAGTGGGGTGCTCTCTGGAAACACCATATATTTT
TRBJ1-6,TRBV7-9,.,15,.,CASSLVTGMNSPLHF,TGTGCCAGCAGCTTAGTCACGGGGATGAATTCACCCCTCCACTTT
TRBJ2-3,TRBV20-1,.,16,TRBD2,CSARDLKRGSTDTQYF,TGCAGTGCTAGAGATCTGAAGCGGGGGAGCACAGATACGCAGTATTTT
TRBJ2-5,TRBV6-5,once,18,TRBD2,CASSYSRGTSGYQETQYF,TGTGCCAGCAGTTACTCAAGGGGGACTAGCGGGTACCAAGAGACCCAGTACTTC
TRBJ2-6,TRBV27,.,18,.,CASSLTVTPFSGANVLTF,TGTGCCAGCAGTTTGACTGTAACCCCCTTCTCTGGGGCCAACGTCCTGACTTTC
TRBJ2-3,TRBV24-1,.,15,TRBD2,CATSDPAGSTDTQYF,TGTGCCACCAGTGACCCAGCGGGAAGCACAGATACGCAGTATTTT
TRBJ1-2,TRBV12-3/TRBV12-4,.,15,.,CASSLAGDGNYGYTF,TGTGCCAGCAGTTTAGCGGGGGACGGAAACTATGGCTACACCTTC
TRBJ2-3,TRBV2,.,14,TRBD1,CASKTDRATDTQYF,TGTGCCAGCAAGACGGACAGGGCCACAGATACGCAGTATTTT
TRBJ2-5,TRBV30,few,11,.,CAWSVLETQYF,TGTGCCTGGAGTGTTCTCGAGACCCAGTACTTC
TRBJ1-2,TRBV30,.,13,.,CAWSVGPNYGYTF,TGTGCCTGGAGTGTAGGGCCTAACTATGGCTACACCTTC
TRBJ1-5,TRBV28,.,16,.,CASSLFSWDSNQPQHF,TGTGCCAGCAGTTTATTTTCGTGGGATAGCAATCAGCCCCAGCATTTT
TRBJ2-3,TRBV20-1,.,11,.,CSARTGNTQYF,TGCAGTGCTAGGACTGGAAATACGCAGTATTTT
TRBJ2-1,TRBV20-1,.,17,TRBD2,CSARGTSGGHSYNEQFF,TGCAGTGCTAGAGGGACTAGCGGGGGGCATTCCTACAATGAGCAGTTCTTC
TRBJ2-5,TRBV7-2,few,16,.,CASSGTGEVYQETQYF,TGTGCCAGCAGCGGAACAGGAGAAGTGTACCAAGAGACCCAGTACTTC
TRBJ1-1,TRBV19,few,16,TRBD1,CASSIEFDRGPTEAFF,TGTGCCAGTAGTATCGAGTTTGACAGGGGGCCCACTGAAGCTTTCTTT
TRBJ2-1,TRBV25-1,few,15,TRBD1,CASIIGGQGNNEQFF,TGTGCCAGCATCATAGGGGGACAGGGCAACAATGAGCAGTTCTTC
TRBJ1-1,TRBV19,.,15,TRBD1,CASSIGGQRNTEAFF,TGTGCCAGTAGTATAGGGGGACAGAGGAACACTGAAGCTTTCTTT
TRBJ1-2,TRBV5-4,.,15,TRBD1,CASSLMGQGASGYTF,TGTGCCAGCAGCTTGATGGGACAGGGGGCGTCTGGCTACACCTTC
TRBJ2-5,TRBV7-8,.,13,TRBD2,CASSLTSRETQYF,TGTGCCAGCAGCTTGACTAGCCGAGAGACCCAGTACTTC
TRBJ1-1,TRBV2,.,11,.,CASSEASLAFF,TGTGCCAGCAGTGAAGCCAGTTTGGCTTTCTTT
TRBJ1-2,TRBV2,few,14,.,CASSAGAANYGYTF,TGTGCCAGCAGTGCAGGGGCAGCGAACTATGGCTACACCTTC
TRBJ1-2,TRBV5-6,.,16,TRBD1,CASSSRDSLESAGYTF,TGTGCCAGCAGCTCCCGGGACAGCTTGGAATCGGCTGGCTACACCTTC
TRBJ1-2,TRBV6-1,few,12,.,CARNGHPYGYTF,TGTGCCAGGAACGGACACCCTTATGGCTACACCTTC
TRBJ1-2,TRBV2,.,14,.,CASSGQRALYGYTF,TGTGCCAGCAGTGGTCAGAGGGCCCTCTATGGCTACACCTTC
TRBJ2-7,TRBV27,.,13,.,CASSLLVGFEQYF,TGTGCCAGCAGTTTACTGGTAGGGTTCGAGCAGTACTTC
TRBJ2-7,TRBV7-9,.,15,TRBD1,CASSSIDRGRYEQYF,TGTGCCAGCAGTTCAATCGACAGGGGGAGGTACGAGCAGTACTTC